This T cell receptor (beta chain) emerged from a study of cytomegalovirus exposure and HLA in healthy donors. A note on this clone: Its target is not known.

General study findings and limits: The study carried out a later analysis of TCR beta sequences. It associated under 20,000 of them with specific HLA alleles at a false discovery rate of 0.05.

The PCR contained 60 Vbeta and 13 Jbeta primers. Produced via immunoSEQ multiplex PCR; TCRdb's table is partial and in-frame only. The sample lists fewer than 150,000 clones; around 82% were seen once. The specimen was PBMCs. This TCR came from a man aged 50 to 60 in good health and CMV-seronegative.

The CDR3 sequence is CASSPPRGRATTYEQYF. CDR3 coding DNA: TGTGCCAGCAGTCCTCCCCGAGGGAGGGCAACTACCTACGAGCAGTACTTC. The chain has TRBV28 and TRBJ2-7, with 7 bases lining up with TRBD2. The V and J ends lost 5 bases and 2 bases, in that order; junction bases with no gene match: 15. The germline V gene encodes CDR1 MDHEN and CDR2 SYDVKM. The CDR3 runs 17 residues.